This T cell receptor (beta chain) was observed in a study of blood T cells in healthy people across ages (dated by TCRdb to 2014 to 2015). Regarding the complete study: In model experiments, template switching captured about one uniquely barcoded TCR beta cDNA molecule for every two T cells. Two additional independent replicas of 1 million unique cDNA reads from the same blood draw were analyzed for two donors (one aged 18 to 29 and one aged 80 or older). Four age groups were formed from the donors: young (average roughly 15 years), middle-aged (more than 35), aged (62) and long-lived (more than 75). To avoid experimental bias, donors of different ages were spread randomly across the sequencing lanes. Using deep sequencing normalized with unique cDNA molecular identifiers, the study measured how TCR beta repertoire diversity changes with age.

The CDR3 holds 15 amino acids from the cysteine to the phenylalanine. The only DNA kept is the CDR3, 45 bases in frame from the first base. Trimming removed 0 bases from V and 8 bases from J, leaving 14 bases between the germline ends. From a lookup of the germline V gene, CDR1 and CDR2 are SGHDN and FVKESK. A remark on this clonotype: Its antigen remains unidentified. No quality values exist for individual bases; no much larger clone is one base distant.

The library was made by 5' RACE. The sample was run on an Illumina HiSeq 2500. A second PCR of roughly 7 to 11 cycles was performed with a sample-barcoded 5' primer and a J-beta primer mix. A unique molecular identifier was introduced onto each TCR beta cDNA molecule by a template-switch 5' adaptor carrying 12 random nucleotides. Each sample yielded at least 3 million CDR3-containing paired-end reads. First-strand cDNA synthesis was performed from all RNA using the Mint cDNA synthesis kit, with priming by a TRBC-specific oligonucleotide. All cDNA was treated with uracil-DNA glycosylase and then went through a first 18-cycle PCR with the universal primers M1SS and BC2_uni_R. The original methods were these. Each sample was normalized by randomly selecting 1 million high-quality reads, each carrying a distinct molecular identifier. Reads with shared molecular identifiers were discarded instead of being binned into consensus sequences. CDR3 identification, clonotype clustering and error correction used MiTCR with a Q25 quality threshold and the strictest error-elimination algorithm. A nonparametric unseen species model with Euler transformation was used to estimate lower-bound total TCR beta diversity. TCRdb's own reprocessing of the public reads used fastp at Q25 and MiXCR and kept productive beta chains. Rows merge per CDR3 protein into single entries with the most common DNA and genes. The V and J calls shown here were made by TCRdb, not taken from the authors' results. This sample comprises about 1.7 million distinct CDR3 sequences, about 28% of them detected only once. The ten largest make up 7.7% of the sample.

Overall study results and their limits: Estimates of total diversity based on one million sequenced T cells were regarded as lower bounds and as underestimates. Compared with the aged group, more naive CD4+ T cells, fewer expanded clones and increased TCR diversity were shown by the long-lived group, suggesting age selection. As age increased, observed TCR beta diversity per million T cells dropped in a roughly linear way, and a significant reduction was already evident by age 40. Bulk unsorted PBMC profiling prevented conclusive comparison of naive and antigen-experienced compartments. Donor CMV infection status was unknown, potentially confounding age-related changes in expanded clonotypes. A strong correlation was found between observed TCR beta diversity and the percentage of naive T cells measured by flow cytometry.

Systemically healthy Caucasian individuals from Russia, about 38 in total and aged roughly 6 to 90 years, were included as donors. Each donor gave ten milliliters of peripheral blood, collected into EDTA-treated Vacutainer tubes. Ficoll-Paque density-gradient centrifugation was used to isolate PBMCs, with at least 6.5 million obtained per sample. Total RNA, at least 6 micrograms per sample, was extracted from PBMCs with Trizol reagent. For every donor, an aliquot of PBMCs went through flow cytometry to measure the percentages of naive CD45RAhigh/CD27high T cells. The clonotype originates from a woman aged 25 to 39 in good health. Sequencing input: blood. The chain employs TRBV14 and TRBJ2-1, with the D gene call left open. Read as DNA, the sequence is TGTGCCAGCAGCCAAGATTTGAGGCAGAACTATGAGCAGTTCTTC. The resulting protein is CASSQDLRQNYEQFF. Full variable domain (CDR3 extended with the reference TRBV14 and TRBJ2-1 proteins): EAGVTQFPSHSVIEKGQTVTLRCDPISGHDNLYWYRRVMGKEIKFLLHFVKESKQDESGMPNNRFLAERTGGTYSTLKVQPAELEDSGVYFCASSQDLRQNYEQFFGPGTRLTVL.